This TCR delta chain was documented in a study of gammadelta T cells in human blood. J was trimmed by 6 bases and V by 0 bases; bases with no gene match: 14. The germline V gene encodes CDR1 TSWWSYY and CDR2 QGS. This CDR3 is built from 19 residues. By frequency in the sample, this clone is large. TCRdb reprocessed the RT-PCR reads through CATT. The data hold roughly 1,200 delta-chain clones, with around 10% observed a single time. The sequence derives from a newborn. Sequenced: non-Vgamma9Vdelta2 gamma-delta T cells from cord blood. This chain connects TRDV1 to TRDJ2; 9 bases align to TRDD3. In DNA form, the CDR3 reads TGTGCTCTTGGGGAACTTCCCTGGGGGATCCCGGGGTGGGCAGCACAACTCTTCTTT. It encodes CALGELPWGIPGWAAQLFF.